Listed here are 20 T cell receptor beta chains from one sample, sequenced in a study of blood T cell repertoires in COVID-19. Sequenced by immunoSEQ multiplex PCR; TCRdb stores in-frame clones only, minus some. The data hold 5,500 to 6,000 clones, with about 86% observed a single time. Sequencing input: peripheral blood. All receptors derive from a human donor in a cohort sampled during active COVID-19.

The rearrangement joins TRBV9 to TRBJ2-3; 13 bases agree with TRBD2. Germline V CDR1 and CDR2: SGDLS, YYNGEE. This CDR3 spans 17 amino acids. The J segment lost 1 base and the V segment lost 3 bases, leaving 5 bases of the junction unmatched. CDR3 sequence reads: CASSGGLAGARTDTQYF. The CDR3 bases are TGTGCCAGCAGCGGAGGACTAGCGGGGGCCCGCACAGATACGCAGTATTTT.

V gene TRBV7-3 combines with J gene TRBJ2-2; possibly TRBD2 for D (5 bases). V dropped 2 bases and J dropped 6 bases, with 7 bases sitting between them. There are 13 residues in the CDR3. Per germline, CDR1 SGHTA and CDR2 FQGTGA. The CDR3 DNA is TGTGCCAGCAGCTTACTCGGGGCCGGGGAGCTGTTTTTT. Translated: CASSLLGAGELFF.

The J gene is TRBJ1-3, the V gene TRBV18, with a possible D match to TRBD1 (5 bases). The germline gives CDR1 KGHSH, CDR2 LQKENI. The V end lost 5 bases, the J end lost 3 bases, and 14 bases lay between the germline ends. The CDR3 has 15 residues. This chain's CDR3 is CASSYSGGVGNTIYF. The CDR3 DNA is TGTGCCAGCTCATACTCGGGGGGAGTTGGAAACACCATATATTTT.

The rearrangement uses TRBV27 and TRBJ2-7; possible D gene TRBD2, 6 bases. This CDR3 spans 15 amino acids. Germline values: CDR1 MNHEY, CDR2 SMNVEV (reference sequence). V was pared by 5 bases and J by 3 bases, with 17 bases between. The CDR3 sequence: CASSPGGMTVYEQYF. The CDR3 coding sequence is TGTGCCAGCAGTCCCGGGGGTATGACGGTCTACGAGCAGTACTTC.

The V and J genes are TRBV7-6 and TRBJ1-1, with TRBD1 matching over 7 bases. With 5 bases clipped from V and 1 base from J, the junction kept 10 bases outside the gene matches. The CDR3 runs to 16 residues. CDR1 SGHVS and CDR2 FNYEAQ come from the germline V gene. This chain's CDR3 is CASSPGTATPNTEAFF. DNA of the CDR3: TGTGCCAGCAGCCCGGGGACAGCCACCCCGAACACTGAAGCTTTCTTT.

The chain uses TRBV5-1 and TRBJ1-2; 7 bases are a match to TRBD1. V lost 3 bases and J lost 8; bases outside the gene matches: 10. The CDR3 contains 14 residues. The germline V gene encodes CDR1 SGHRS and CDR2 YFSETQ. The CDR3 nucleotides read TGCGCCAGCAGCTCCCCACAGGGGAGTATGGGCTACACCTTC. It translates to CASSSPQGSMGYTF.

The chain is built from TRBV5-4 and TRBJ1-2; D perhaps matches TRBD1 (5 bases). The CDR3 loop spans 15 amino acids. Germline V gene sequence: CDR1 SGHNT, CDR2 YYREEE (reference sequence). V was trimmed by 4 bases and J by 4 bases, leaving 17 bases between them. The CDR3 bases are TGTGCCAGCAGCCTCGACCCGGAGGGGACCTATGGCTACACCTTC. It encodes CASSLDPEGTYGYTF.

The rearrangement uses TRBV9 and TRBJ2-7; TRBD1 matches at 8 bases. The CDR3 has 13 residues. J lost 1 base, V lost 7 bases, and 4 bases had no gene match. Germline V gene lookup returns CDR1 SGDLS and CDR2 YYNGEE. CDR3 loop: CASSGGKSYEQYF. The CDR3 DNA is TGTGCCAGCTCAGGGGGCAAGTCCTACGAGCAGTACTTC.

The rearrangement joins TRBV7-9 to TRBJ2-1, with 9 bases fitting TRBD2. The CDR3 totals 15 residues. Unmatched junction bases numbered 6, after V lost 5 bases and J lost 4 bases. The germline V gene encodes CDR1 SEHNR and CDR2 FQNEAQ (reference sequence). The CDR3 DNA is TGTGCCAGCAGCCTTAGCGGGGGTAATTACAATGAGCAGTTCTTC. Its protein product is CASSLSGGNYNEQFF. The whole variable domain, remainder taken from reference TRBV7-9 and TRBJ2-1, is DTGVSQNPRHKITKRGQNVTFRCDPISEHNRLYWYRQTLGQGPEFLTYFQNEAQLEKSRLLSDRFSAERPKGSFSTLEIQRTEQGDSAMYLCASSLSGGNYNEQFFGPGTRLTVL.

In DNA form, the CDR3 reads TGTGCCAGCAGCTTGGGGCAGGGGGATCTCTATGGCTACACCTTC. Its protein product is CASSLGQGDLYGYTF. The chain uses TRBV5-4 and TRBJ1-2, with TRBD1 matching over 7 bases. The germline V gene encodes CDR1 SGHNT and CDR2 YYREEE (reference sequence). The CDR3 loop spans 15 amino acids. V shed 0 bases, J shed 4 bases, and the junction held 6 bases outside the gene matches.

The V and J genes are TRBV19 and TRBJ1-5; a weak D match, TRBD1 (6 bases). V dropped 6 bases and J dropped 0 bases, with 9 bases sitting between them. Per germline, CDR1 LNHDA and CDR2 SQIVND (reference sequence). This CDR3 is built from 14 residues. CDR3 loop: CASRDSYSNQPQHF. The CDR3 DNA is TGTGCCAGTAGGGACAGCTATAGCAATCAGCCCCAGCATTTT.

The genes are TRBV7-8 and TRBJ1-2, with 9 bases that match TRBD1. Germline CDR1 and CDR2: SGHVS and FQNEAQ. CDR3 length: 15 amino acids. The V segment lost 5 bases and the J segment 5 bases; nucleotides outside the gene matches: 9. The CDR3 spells CASSPSPGQGYGYTF. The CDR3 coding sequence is TGTGCCAGCAGCCCAAGCCCGGGACAGGGATATGGCTACACCTTC.

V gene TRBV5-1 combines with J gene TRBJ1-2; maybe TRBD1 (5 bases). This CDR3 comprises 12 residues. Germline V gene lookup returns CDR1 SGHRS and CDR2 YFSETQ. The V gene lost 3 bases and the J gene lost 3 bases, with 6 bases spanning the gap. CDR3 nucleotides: TGCGCCAGCAGCTGGGGGGACTATGGCTACACCTTC. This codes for CASSWGDYGYTF.

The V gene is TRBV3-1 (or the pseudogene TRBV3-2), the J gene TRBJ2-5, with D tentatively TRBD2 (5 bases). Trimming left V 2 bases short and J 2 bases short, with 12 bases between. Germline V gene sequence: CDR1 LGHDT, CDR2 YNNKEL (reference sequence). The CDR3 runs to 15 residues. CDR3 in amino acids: CASSQRGPRQETQYF. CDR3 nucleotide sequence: TGTGCCAGCAGCCAACGCGGGCCCCGTCAAGAGACCCAGTACTTC.

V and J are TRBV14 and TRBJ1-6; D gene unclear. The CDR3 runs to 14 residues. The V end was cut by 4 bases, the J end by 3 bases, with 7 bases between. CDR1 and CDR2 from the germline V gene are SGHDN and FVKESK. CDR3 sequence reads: CASSRDFYNSPLHF. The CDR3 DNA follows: TGTGCCAGCAGCCGAGACTTCTATAATTCACCCCTCCACTTT.

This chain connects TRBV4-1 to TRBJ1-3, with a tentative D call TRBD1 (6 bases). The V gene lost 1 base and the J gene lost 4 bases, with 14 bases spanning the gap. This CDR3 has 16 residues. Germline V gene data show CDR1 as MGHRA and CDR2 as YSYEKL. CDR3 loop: CASSQASGGAGNTIYF. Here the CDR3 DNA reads TGCGCCAGCAGCCAAGCCAGTGGGGGCGCAGGAAACACCATATATTTT.

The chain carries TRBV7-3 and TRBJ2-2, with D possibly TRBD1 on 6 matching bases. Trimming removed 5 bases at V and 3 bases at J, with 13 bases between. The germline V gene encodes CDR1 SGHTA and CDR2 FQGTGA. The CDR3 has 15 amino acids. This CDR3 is CASSPNQGHTGELFF. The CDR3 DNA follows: TGTGCCAGCAGCCCCAACCAGGGGCACACCGGGGAGCTGTTTTTT.

The CDR3 DNA reads TGTGCCACCAGCAGGCGGGTAGCGGGTGCTCCAGATACGCAGTATTTT. Translated, it gives CATSRRVAGAPDTQYF. This chain joins TRBV15 and TRBJ2-3; TRBD2 agrees at 7 bases. Unmatched junction bases numbered 10, after V lost 3 bases and J lost 4 bases. In germline, CDR1 is LNHNV, CDR2 YYDKDF (reference sequence). This CDR3 has 16 amino acids.

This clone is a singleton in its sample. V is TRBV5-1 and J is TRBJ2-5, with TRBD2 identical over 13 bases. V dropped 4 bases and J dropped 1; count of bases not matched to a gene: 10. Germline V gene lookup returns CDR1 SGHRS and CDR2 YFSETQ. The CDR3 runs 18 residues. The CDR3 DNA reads TGCGCCAGCAGCCCCGGGACTAGCGGGGCCCGCGGCCAAGAGACCCAGTACTTC. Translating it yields CASSPGTSGARGQETQYF.

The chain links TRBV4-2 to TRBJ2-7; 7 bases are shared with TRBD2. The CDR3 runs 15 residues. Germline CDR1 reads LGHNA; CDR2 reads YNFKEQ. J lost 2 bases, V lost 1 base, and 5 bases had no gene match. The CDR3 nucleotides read TGTGCCAGCAGCCAAGCCCTAGCGGTCCCCTACGAGCAGTACTTC. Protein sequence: CASSQALAVPYEQYF.